This TCR beta chain was recorded in a study of shared clonotypes between healthy human individuals. Assay: immunoSEQ multiplex PCR; the TCRdb copy retains only in-frame clones and omits some. The sample lists some 580,000 clones, 97% occurring once. This clone was seen only once. This CDR3 region has 17 residues. The V end lost 5 bases, the J end lost 4 bases, and 23 bases lay between the germline ends. Germline CDR1 and CDR2: LGHNA and YNFKEQ. Sequencing was done on a sample of naive CD4+ T cells sorted from blood. The subset denotes: CD45RA+ positively selected. The rearrangement links TRBV4-2 to TRBJ1-2, with D unresolved. This TCR was recovered from a woman in her twenties or thirties in good health. The CDR3 nucleotides read TGTGCCAGCAGCTTGGCGGCCGGGGAGGGAGTGAGCTATGGCTACACCTTC. Translating it yields CASSLAAGEGVSYGYTF.